These 32 T cell receptor beta chains came from one sample sequenced in a study of immune evolution from preneoplasia to lung adenocarcinoma. Profiling relied on immunoSEQ multiplex PCR, and the TCRdb table lists in-frame clones only, not all of them. This table has 4,000 or so clones, over 70% appearing once. Material for sequencing was FFPE adjacent normal lung tissue. The receptor set was obtained from an older person with lung adenocarcinoma.

The chain joins TRBV7-7 to TRBJ2-7, with 7 bases fitting TRBD1. The germline gives CDR1 SSHAT, CDR2 FNYEAQ (reference sequence). This CDR3 spans 15 amino acids. V trimming: 5 bases; J trimming: 5 bases; junction bases outside the gene matches: 12. The CDR3 DNA is TGTGCCAGCAGCGCACGACAGGGTGACGTCCACGAGCAGTACTTC. Translation: CASSARQGDVHEQYF.

This clone was counted a few times. The rearrangement uses TRBV7-9 and TRBJ2-1; no firm D call. CDR1 and CDR2 (germline): SEHNR, FQNEAQ (reference sequence). Trimming took 5 bases from V and 9 from J, leaving 14 bases between them. The CDR3 contains 13 residues. The DNA of the CDR3 is TGTGCCAGCAGCCCGGACGGTTTTGGTGAGCAGTTCTTC. Its translation is CASSPDGFGEQFF.

The J gene is TRBJ2-1, the V gene TRBV25-1; D is uncertain. CDR3 length: 15 residues. Germline loops: CDR1 MGHDK, CDR2 SYGVNS. The V and J ends lost 5 bases and 4 bases respectively, with 15 bases between them. The DNA for the CDR3 is TGTGCCAGCAGTTCAACTACGGCAGGTTACAATGAGCAGTTCTTC. It specifies CASSSTTAGYNEQFF.

The chain links TRBV5-1 to TRBJ2-3; D unresolved. The CDR3 runs to 12 residues. The ends were cut back, 2 bases at V and 0 bases at J, with 1 base in the middle. Germline CDR1 reads SGHRS; CDR2 reads YFSETQ. The CDR3 coding sequence is TGCGCCAGCAGCTTTAGCACAGATACGCAGTATTTT. Protein sequence: CASSFSTDTQYF.

This clone was observed once. V and J are TRBV7-8 and TRBJ2-7; tentatively, D is TRBD1 (5 bases). V was trimmed by 11 bases and J by 2 bases, leaving 13 bases between them. Germline CDR1 SGHVS, CDR2 FQNEAQ. The CDR3 extends over 12 amino acids. The CDR3 spells CAVGRKPYEQYF. The CDR3 DNA follows: TGTGCCGTGGGGCGGAAACCCTACGAGCAGTACTTC. Looking up the rest from reference TRBV7-8 and TRBJ2-7 gives the full variable domain: GAGVSQSPRYKVAKRGQDVALRCDPISGHVSLFWYQQALGQGPEFLTYFQNEAQLDKSGLPSDRFFAERPEGSVSTLKIQRTQQEDSAVYLCAVGRKPYEQYFGPGTRLTVT.

The J gene is TRBJ1-1, the V gene TRBV6-1; D uncertain. The CDR3 consists of 14 residues. The V and J ends lost 1 base and 1 base respectively, with 7 bases between them. The germline CDR1 and CDR2 sequences are MNHNS and SASEGT. The CDR3 coding sequence is TGTGCCAGCAGTGAAGTCTTCAGGAACACTGAAGCTTTCTTT. This sequence encodes CASSEVFRNTEAFF.

A remark on this clone: No conserved phenylalanine or tryptophan is present at the end of the CDR3, so a read error is the likely explanation. The rearrangement uses TRBV9 and TRBJ2-3, with unresolved D. The V end lost 3 bases, the J end lost 0 bases, and 11 bases lay between the germline ends. This CDR3 contains 15 residues. The germline CDR1 and CDR2 sequences are SGDLS and YYNGEE. CDR3 DNA sequence: TGTGCCAGCAGCGCCATTCTTGCTAGCACAGATACGCAGTATTCT. Translated, it gives CASSAILASTDTQYS.

This clone has more than one count but fewer than ten. The chain carries TRBV7-2 and TRBJ1-1; possibly TRBD1 for D (5 bases). The CDR3 spans 16 residues. Looked up from germline, CDR1 is SGHTA and CDR2 is FQGNSA. Trimming took 1 base from V and 0 from J, leaving 12 bases between them. CDR3 sequence reads: CASSLGGGVMNTEAFF. CDR3 in DNA: TGTGCCAGCAGCTTAGGGGGAGGGGTCATGAACACTGAAGCTTTCTTT.

The CDR3 spells CASSFWGGLNTEAFF. CDR3 nucleotides: TGTGCCAGCAGTTTTTGGGGGGGACTGAACACTGAAGCTTTCTTT. The chain is built from TRBV28 and TRBJ1-1; TRBD1 is a possible D gene (5 bases). Trimming cost V 3 bases and J 0 bases, with 11 bases left between them. The CDR3 is 15 residues long. Looked up from germline, CDR1 is MDHEN and CDR2 is SYDVKM.

This clone was detected a few times. This rearrangement joins TRBV27 to TRBJ1-5; D uncertain. Germline values: CDR1 MNHEY, CDR2 SMNVEV (reference sequence). The CDR3 extends over 14 amino acids. Trimming removed 3 bases from V and 7 bases from J, with 13 bases in between. The CDR3, as DNA: TGTGCCAGCAGTTTCACGGGGTGGAGGCAGCCCCAGCATTTT. Its protein is CASSFTGWRQPQHF.

The CDR3 reads CASSFGKPTNYGYTF. In DNA form, the CDR3 reads TGTGCCAGCAGCTTCGGAAAGCCCACTAACTATGGCTACACCTTC. V usage is TRBV5-6 and J usage is TRBJ1-2, with D unclear. V was clipped by 2 bases and J by 0 bases, with 11 bases between them. There are 15 residues in the CDR3. Germline values: CDR1 SGHDT, CDR2 YYEEEE.

The chain joins TRBV7-9 to TRBJ2-7, with 7 bases fitting TRBD2. The CDR3 sequence is 13 residues long. J lost 5 bases, V lost 2 bases, and 3 bases had no gene match. Per the germline V gene, CDR1 is SEHNR and CDR2 is FQNEAQ (reference sequence). This CDR3 is CASSLSGIDEQYF. Here the CDR3 DNA reads TGTGCCAGCAGCTTAAGCGGGATCGACGAGCAGTACTTC.

The chain links TRBV5-6 to TRBJ2-7; a possible D gene is TRBD2 (5 bases). Germline values: CDR1 SGHDT, CDR2 YYEEEE. V was trimmed by 4 bases and J by 9 bases, leaving 17 bases between them. The CDR3 consists of 13 residues. In DNA form, the CDR3 reads TGTGCCAGCAGCAGAGGGTCGATAAACTGGCAGTACTTC. Encoded protein: CASSRGSINWQYF.

V and J are TRBV4-1 and TRBJ2-7, with a tentative D call TRBD1 (6 bases). Germline V gene lookup returns CDR1 MGHRA and CDR2 YSYEKL. This CDR3 comprises 15 residues. V was shortened by 2 bases and J by 4 bases, with 15 bases between the two germline ends. The CDR3, as DNA: TGCGCCAGCAGCCAACACTACGGGACACCTTACGAGCAGTACTTC. The encoded protein is CASSQHYGTPYEQYF.

Within the sample, this clone is large. The V call is TRBV7-6, the J call TRBJ1-1, with D hard to call. This CDR3 region has 12 residues. V gave up 1 base and J gave up 8 bases, with 8 bases separating them. The germline gives CDR1 SGHVS, CDR2 FNYEAQ. Here the CDR3 reads CASSLEVGEAFF. The DNA of the CDR3 is TGTGCCAGCAGCTTAGAGGTCGGGGAAGCTTTCTTT.

This clone showed up just a few times. This chain connects TRBV19 to TRBJ1-2; D gene ambiguous. The V gene's germline CDR1 is LNHDA and CDR2 SQIVND (reference sequence). Trimming cost V 6 bases and J 2 bases, with 13 bases left between them. The CDR3 extends over 14 amino acids. Here the CDR3 DNA reads TGTGCCAGTAGCACGGCCCAAAAGAACTATGGCTACACCTTC. Amino acid sequence: CASSTAQKNYGYTF.

The chain uses TRBV7-9 and TRBJ1-5; no definite D call. The germline V gene has CDR1 SEHNR and CDR2 FQNEAQ (reference sequence). CDR3 length: 13 amino acids. Trimming cost V 5 bases and J 5 bases, with 10 bases left between them. Written as DNA, the CDR3 is TGTGCCAGCAGCCCCACTACCGATCAGCCCCAGCATTTT. It yields the protein CASSPTTDQPQHF.

This chain connects TRBV25-1 to TRBJ2-1; D is uncertain. CDR3 size: 11 residues. V gave up 11 bases and J gave up 8 bases, with 13 bases separating them. CDR1 and CDR2 (germline): MGHDK, SYGVNS. CDR3 sequence reads: CAPGLEHEQFF. CDR3 nucleotide sequence: TGTGCCCCAGGTCTCGAGCATGAGCAGTTCTTC.

This chain connects TRBV29-1 to TRBJ2-7; the D is unclear. The CDR3 runs to 11 residues. CDR1 is SQVTM, CDR2 ANQGSEA, per germline. V was trimmed by 4 bases and J by 2 bases, leaving 6 bases between them. Here the CDR3 reads CSVAGAYEQYF. The CDR3 DNA follows: TGCAGCGTTGCCGGTGCCTACGAGCAGTACTTC.

This chain links TRBV9 with TRBJ2-1; D remains unclear. Germline V gives CDR1 SGDLS, CDR2 YYNGEE. The CDR3 totals 13 residues. V lost 2 bases and J lost 9, with 12 bases in between. CDR3 loop: CASSVGSTGEQFF. The CDR3 region has the DNA TGTGCCAGCAGCGTTGGCTCGACGGGTGAGCAGTTCTTC.

The rearrangement links TRBV6-1 to TRBJ2-7, with 7 bases lining up with TRBD1. V shed 6 bases and J 5 bases; nucleotides not matched to a gene: 1. Germline CDR1 is MNHNS and CDR2 is SASEGT. The CDR3 has 11 amino acids. This CDR3 reads CASSQGDEQYF. The CDR3 bases are TGTGCCAGCAGCCAGGGGGACGAGCAGTACTTC.

The chain has TRBV4-1 and TRBJ2-5, with a weak D call TRBD2 (6 bases). The CDR3 is 13 residues long. V dropped 5 bases and J dropped 3 bases, with 10 bases sitting between them. Germline V CDR1 and CDR2: MGHRA, YSYEKL. CDR3 loop: CASSVPGEETQYF. The CDR3 DNA reads TGCGCCAGCAGCGTCCCGGGGGAAGAGACCCAGTACTTC.

The chain uses TRBV19 and TRBJ2-2; D may be TRBD2 (5 bases). CDR1 is LNHDA and CDR2 is SQIVND in the germline V gene (reference sequence). V lost 9 bases and J lost 2, with 13 bases in between. The length of the CDR3 is 14 residues. CDR3: CASLLSVNTGELFF. The CDR3 bases are TGTGCCAGCCTCCTTAGCGTCAACACCGGGGAGCTGTTTTTT.

This clone was counted between two and nine times. The chain recombines TRBV5-6 with TRBJ2-2; maybe TRBD1 (6 bases). The germline CDR1 and CDR2 sequences are SGHDT and YYEEEE. Between the trimmed V and J ends, which lost 6 bases and 2 bases, there was a span of 8 bases. The CDR3 has 13 residues. The CDR3 here is CASTGDNTGELFF. The CDR3 DNA follows: TGTGCCAGCACAGGGGATAACACCGGGGAGCTGTTTTTT. Drawing the rest from reference TRBV5-6 and TRBJ2-2, the complete variable domain is DAGVTQSPTHLIKTRGQQVTLRCSPKSGHDTVSWYQQALGQGPQFIFQYYEEEERQRGNFPDRFSGHQFPNYSSELNVNALLLGDSALYLCASTGDNTGELFFGEGSRLTVL.

This rearrangement joins TRBV11-2 to TRBJ2-4; D ambiguous. In germline, CDR1 is SGHAT, CDR2 FQNNGV. This CDR3 has 16 residues. Between the trimmed V and J ends, which lost 1 base and 0 bases, there was a span of 10 bases. CDR3 sequence: CASSLVGVEAKNIQYF. Written as DNA, the CDR3 is TGTGCCAGCAGCTTAGTTGGCGTAGAAGCCAAAAACATTCAGTACTTC.

V and J are TRBV5-1 and TRBJ2-5; TRBD1 agrees at 7 bases. The CDR3 length is 15 residues. V trimming: 7 bases; J trimming: 1 base; junction bases outside the gene matches: 10. Per the germline V gene, CDR1 is SGHRS and CDR2 is YFSETQ. CDR3 in DNA: TGCGCCAGCTCCGTCGGACAGGTCCTCCAAGAGACCCAGTACTTC. Amino acids: CASSVGQVLQETQYF.

The chain carries TRBV27 and TRBJ2-7, with D possibly TRBD1 on 7 matching bases. Trimming removed 2 bases from V and 3 bases from J, with 26 bases in between. The CDR3 runs to 19 residues. Per germline, CDR1 MNHEY and CDR2 SMNVEV (reference sequence). The CDR3 nucleotides are TGTGCCAGCAGTTTAGCGGCAGGGGGTGGGGGCGGGACCCTCTACGAGCAGTACTTC. Translated, it gives CASSLAAGGGGGTLYEQYF.

This sequence joins TRBV27 and TRBJ2-3; 10 nucleotides match TRBD2. V lost 3 bases to trimming and J lost 1 base; unmatched junction nucleotides: 7. The CDR3 is 17 residues long. The V gene's germline CDR1 is MNHEY and CDR2 SMNVEV (reference sequence). For the CDR3, the DNA is TGTGCCAGCAGTTTTAGTAGCGGGAGGTACCGCACAGATACGCAGTATTTT. Translation gives CASSFSSGRYRTDTQYF.

The chain carries TRBV10-3 and TRBJ2-5, with TRBD1 matching over 12 bases. The CDR3 totals 15 residues. V dropped 5 bases and J dropped 3; count of bases not matched to a gene: 4. Germline lookup yields CDR1 ENHRY and CDR2 SYGVKD. CDR3 sequence (DNA): TGTGCCATCAGTCCGGGACAGGGGGCTGAAGAGACCCAGTACTTC. It encodes CAISPGQGAEETQYF.

The CDR3: CAAGKLAGGSPTDTQYF. CDR3 DNA sequence: TGTGCCGCAGGAAAACTAGCGGGAGGGAGTCCCACAGATACGCAGTATTTT. This chain joins TRBV30 and TRBJ2-3; 13 nucleotides line up with TRBD2. The CDR3 extends over 17 amino acids. Trimming removed 8 bases from V and 2 bases from J; junction bases left unmatched: 13. Germline V lookup: CDR1 GTSNPN, CDR2 SVGIG (reference sequence).

This clone turned up a few times. The rearrangement uses TRBV11-3 and TRBJ2-7; 7 bases fit TRBD1. V lost 6 bases and J lost 5; bases outside the gene matches: 7. CDR3 length equals 13 residues. Germline CDR1 SGHNT, CDR2 YENEEA. CDR3 in amino acids: CASRYRGFDEQYF. CDR3 in DNA: TGTGCCAGCAGGTACAGGGGTTTTGACGAGCAGTACTTC. Full variable domain (remainder filled in from reference TRBV11-3 and TRBJ2-7): EAGVVQSPRYKIIEKKQPVAFWCNPISGHNTLYWYLQNLGQGPELLIRYENEEAVDDSQLPKDRFSAERLKGVDSTLKIQPAELGDSAVYLCASRYRGFDEQYFGPGTRLTVT.

The gene calls are TRBV28 and TRBJ2-3; D perhaps matches TRBD1 (6 bases). Germline-derived CDR1 and CDR2 are MDHEN and SYDVKM. This CDR3 is built from 11 residues. Trimming removed 4 bases at V and 9 bases at J, with 8 bases between. CDR3 nucleotide sequence: TGTGCCAGCAGTTCGGGACACACGCAGTATTTT. Translation gives CASSSGHTQYF. Using reference TRBV28 and TRBJ2-3 for the parts outside the CDR3, the full variable domain is DVKVTQSSRYLVKRTGEKVFLECVQDMDHENMFWYRQDPGLGLRLIYFSYDVKMKEKGDIPEGYSVSREKKERFSLILESASTNQTSMYLCASSSGHTQYFGPGTRLTVL.